A selection of T cell receptor beta chains follows, all from one sample in a study of cytomegalovirus exposure and HLA in healthy donors. Assay: immunoSEQ multiplex PCR; the TCRdb copy retains only in-frame clones and omits some. The profile covers some 140,000 clones, with around 81% appearing a single time and 4.5% to 7% taken by the ten largest. The sequenced sample was PBMCs. These receptors were taken from a woman aged 35 to 49 in good health and CMV-seropositive. Both conserved end residues are part of each CDR3. A D gene is named only where the DNA matches it firmly. A clone size is listed for some rows: how often the clone was seen (once, few, many), or a class if it is expanded.

J gene,D gene,V gene,clone size,CDR3 protein,CDR3 DNA
TRBJ1-1,TRBD1,TRBV28,.,CASSLANRGLNTEAFF,TGTGCCAGCAGTTTGGCAAACAGGGGGTTAAACACTGAAGCTTTCTTT
TRBJ2-1,TRBD2,TRBV30,.,CAWNGGRGNEQFF,TGTGCCTGGAATGGCGGGAGGGGCAATGAGCAGTTCTTC
TRBJ2-7,TRBD1,TRBV10-3,.,CAISGRGDRAYEQYF,TGTGCCATCAGTGGCCGGGGCGACAGGGCGTACGAGCAGTACTTC
TRBJ2-7,.,TRBV5-1,.,CASSLDGYEQYF,TGCGCCAGCAGCTTGGACGGCTACGAGCAGTACTTC
TRBJ1-4,.,TRBV7-8,.,CASSLGVGGVNEKLFF,TGTGCCAGCAGCTTAGGAGTAGGGGGAGTGAATGAAAAACTGTTTTTT
TRBJ1-3,.,TRBV6-5,.,CASSYLRGSGNTIYF,TGTGCCAGCAGTTACTTAAGGGGCTCTGGAAACACCATATATTTT
TRBJ1-1,.,TRBV19,.,CASRYRDRTEAFF,TGTGCCAGTAGATACAGGGATCGGACTGAAGCTTTCTTT
TRBJ2-7,TRBD2,TRBV10-2,.,CASSLTSRQFYEQYF,TGCGCCAGCAGTTTGACTAGCCGACAATTCTACGAGCAGTACTTC
TRBJ2-4,.,TRBV18,.,CASSPPIKGESLKYF,TGTGCCAGCTCACCACCGATAAAGGGAGAATCGCTGAAGTACTTC
TRBJ2-7,TRBD2,TRBV19,.,CASSKAGVVYEQYF,TGTGCCAGTAGTAAAGCGGGAGTAGTCTACGAGCAGTACTTC
TRBJ1-5,.,TRBV19,.,CASSIAPEGPQHF,TGTGCCAGTAGTATAGCTCCAGAGGGGCCCCAGCATTTT
TRBJ2-7,.,TRBV10-2,.,CASRGAPGEQYF,TGCGCCAGCAGGGGGGCCCCGGGGGAGCAGTACTTC
TRBJ2-7,.,TRBV7-3,.,CASAPGPGVVGQYF,TGTGCCAGCGCCCCGGGACCGGGGGTTGTGGGGCAGTACTTC
TRBJ2-7,.,TRBV7-3,once,CASSRGPTQNYEQYF,TGTGCCAGCAGCCGCGGCCCTACCCAGAACTACGAGCAGTACTTC
TRBJ2-1,TRBD2,TRBV7-3,.,CASSLVGTSGDNEQFF,TGTGCCAGCAGCTTAGTCGGGACTAGCGGGGACAATGAGCAGTTCTTC
TRBJ2-1,TRBD2,TRBV6-5,.,CASRTSGRNEQFF,TGTGCCAGCAGGACTAGCGGGAGGAATGAGCAGTTCTTC